Sequencing of this TCR beta chain was carried out in a study of blood T cell repertoires in COVID-19 (TCRdb year 2020). At the level of the whole study: The collaborator samples originated in the United States, Italy and Spain and spanned the acute and convalescent phases of COVID-19. A freely available public database, intended as a resource for researchers studying the immune response to SARS-CoV-2, is where the repertoires were released. Sample metadata almost always included a de-identified subject ID, COVID-19 status, age in years and sex. Where HLA class I and class II types were available, the types were taken from metadata supplied by the sample provider, not from assay-based typing. Deeply sampled blood TCRbeta repertoires from subjects exposed to, actively infected with, or recovered from COVID-19 were included in the dataset. The prospective study material was composed of cDNA or gDNA derived from T cells, B-cell-depleted T cells, or PBMCs. Samples came from the ongoing ImmuneRACE study (first 160 participants) plus 1,254 subjects from 6 global collaborators.

Comment on this clone: This receptor's antigen is unknown. Base-call qualities are not available, and no considerably larger clone is one nucleotide away.

The immunoSEQ Assay, a bias-controlled multiplex PCR, was used to amplify TCRbeta CDR3 regions from genomic DNA. Under the source paper's analysis protocol: The number of nucleated cells in each sample was estimated from the amplification of reference gene primers within the assay. To quantify the absolute abundance of each unique TCRbeta CDR3 rearrangement, sequence reads were collapsed and filtered. Productive Simpson clonality was computed per sample as the square root of Simpson's diversity index over productive rearrangements. The source is immuneACCESS, and TCRdb retained only in-frame sequences with V and J called. Part of the clones is not carried over; for the studies checked, unresolved V genes explain less than half of this, and the remainder is unexplained. D and trimming were read from the DNA, whereas the V and J calls and clone size are those reported in that table. This sample is represented by around 170,000 clones; 89% of them were singletons. Of the sample, about 3% is held by the ten largest clones.

The collaborating institutions used their own protocols to collect whole blood in K2EDTA tubes. For TCRbeta analysis, collaborator samples were shipped as frozen whole blood, as isolated PBMCs, or as DNA extracted from either sample type. Spanning cysteine to phenylalanine, the CDR3 consists of 15 amino acids. Only the CDR3 DNA is retained, 45 bases long and in frame from the first base. Reading the germline V gene gives CDR1 SGDLS and CDR2 YYNGEE. Trimming removed 5 bases from V and 3 bases from J, leaving 15 bases between the germline ends. What the work shows at the level of the full study, not this receptor alone: Clinical and demographic metadata were provided uncurated, with the amount varying by source and participant.

The chain is assembled from TRBV9 and TRBJ1-3; TRBD1 could be the D gene, as 5 bases match. The specimen was peripheral blood. The origin of this receptor is a man in his sixties with acute or convalescent COVID-19. DNA sequence: TGTGCCAGCAGTCCGGGGGTATCGTATGGAAACACCATATATTTT. The resulting protein is CASSPGVSYGNTIYF. Reference TRBV9 and TRBJ1-3 genes cover what lies past the CDR3, so the full variable domain is DSGVTQTPKHLITATGQRVTLRCSPRSGDLSVYWYQQSLDQGLQFLIQYYNGEERAKGNILERFSAQQFPDLHSELNLSSLELGDSALYFCASSPGVSYGNTIYFGEGSWLTVV.